Presented here are 2 T cell receptor beta chains from one specimen sequenced in a study of shared clonotypes between healthy human individuals. Assay used: immunoSEQ multiplex PCR; TCRdb lists only in-frame clones, some missing. The repertoire holds roughly 410,000 clones, with roughly 96% as singletons. Sequenced material: memory CD8+ T cells sorted from blood. The subset: CD45RO+ cells pooled with CCR7-negative TemRA cells. Receptors were obtained from a man aged 30 to 45 in good health.

The CDR3 nucleotides are TGTGCCAGCAGTTTATCAGGTTGGGAACGGAACACCGGGGAGCTGTTTTTT. It translates to CASSLSGWERNTGELFF. This rearrangement joins TRBV27 to TRBJ2-2; D uncertain. The germline gives CDR1 MNHEY, CDR2 SMNVEV (reference sequence). The CDR3 covers 17 residues. V was clipped by 0 bases and J by 1 base, with 12 bases between them.

With regard to this clone: A read error may account for a junction end that differs from germline. This chain links TRBV7-7 with TRBJ2-2; D is ambiguous. The CDR3 contains 15 residues. Looked up from germline, CDR1 is SSHAT and CDR2 is FNYEAQ (reference sequence). CDR3 loop: CASSPTPVNTGELFF. CDR3 DNA sequence: TGTGCTAGCAGCCCTACTCCCGTGAACACCGGGGAGCTGTTTTTT. The variable domain in full, with the rest retrieved from reference TRBV7-7 and TRBJ2-2, is GAGVSQSPRYKVTKRGQDVTLRCDPISSHATLYWYQQALGQGPEFLTYFNYEAQPDKSGLPSDRFSAERPEGSISTLTIQRTEQRDSAMYRCASSPTPVNTGELFFGEGSRLTVL.